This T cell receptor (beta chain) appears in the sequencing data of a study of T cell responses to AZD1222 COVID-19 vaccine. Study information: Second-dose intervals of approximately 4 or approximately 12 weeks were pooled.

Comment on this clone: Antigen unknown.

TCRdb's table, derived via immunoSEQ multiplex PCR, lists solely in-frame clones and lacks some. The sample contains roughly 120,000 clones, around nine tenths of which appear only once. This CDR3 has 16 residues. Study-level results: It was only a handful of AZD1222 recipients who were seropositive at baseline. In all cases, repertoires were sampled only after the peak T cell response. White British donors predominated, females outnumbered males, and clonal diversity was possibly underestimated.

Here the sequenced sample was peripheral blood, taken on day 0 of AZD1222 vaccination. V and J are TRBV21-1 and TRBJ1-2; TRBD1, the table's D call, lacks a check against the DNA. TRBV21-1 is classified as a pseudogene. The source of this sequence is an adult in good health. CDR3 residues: CAIQTGQGHHNYGYTF. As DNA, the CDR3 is TGTGCCATCCAGACGGGACAGGGGCACCATAACTATGGCTACACCTTC.